The present T cell receptor beta chain was sequenced within a study of cytomegalovirus exposure and HLA in healthy donors. As for the study in general: The same platform was used for the 120 validation repertoires and the approximately 670 first-cohort repertoires, a later analysis reported.

The assay was immunoSEQ multiplex PCR, and TCRdb's table has in-frame clones only and misses some. The repertoire consists of under 85,000 clones, with nearly 95% occurring once and the leading ten covering about 5.7%. For this clone: Its cognate antigen is unknown.

The study's findings and limits: A list of roughly 180 TCR beta chains associated with cytomegalovirus was given.

This sequence was found in a man younger than 35 in good health and CMV-seropositive. Sequenced input: PBMCs.

DNA of the CDR3: TGCGCCAGCAGCCGGCCTAGCGGCACAGATACGCAGTATTTT. Encoded protein: CASSRPSGTDTQYF. The chain is built from TRBV4-1 and TRBJ2-3, with D possibly matching TRBD2 (6 bases). Germline V gene lookup returns CDR1 MGHRA and CDR2 YSYEKL. V gave up 4 bases and J gave up 1 base, with 9 bases separating them. This CDR3 has 14 amino acids.